The entry below describes one T cell receptor (beta chain). Antigen unknown. Other DNA sequences of this sample code for an identical CDR3. The source of the sample is a study of shared clonotypes between healthy human individuals. TCRdb keeps only in-frame clones here, not all; method: immunoSEQ multiplex PCR. The sample holds roughly 1.4 million clones, about 98.5% seen once. Study results and limitations: An anticipated effect of sequencing depth on clonotype sharing among donors was recognized. With a few donors compared, around 5% of naive CD4 clonotypes were shared. Non-shared clonotypes displayed generation probabilities falling below those of clonotypes present in all four donors. Rarefaction curves obtained for sorted subsets showed sequencing incomplete despite large depth.

What was sequenced was naive CD4+ T cells sorted from blood. Stated subset: CD45RA+ positively selected. The TCR originated in a young man in good health.

The CDR3 spells CASSLGGYSNQPQHF. As DNA, the CDR3 is TGTGCCAGCAGCTTGGGCGGATATAGCAATCAGCCCCAGCATTTT. The gene calls are TRBV5-5 and TRBJ1-5, with D unresolved. V dropped 0 bases and J dropped 0 bases, with 7 bases sitting between them. The germline CDR1 and CDR2 sequences are SGHKS and YYEKEE (reference sequence). CDR3 length: 15 residues.